This T cell receptor beta chain was observed in a study of molecular identifiers for immune sequencing clone quantification (dated by TCRdb to 2017 to 2018). About the study as a whole: In a replicate experiment, RNA from roughly 20,000 or 100,000 naive CD8 T cells was split into five aliquots, four of which were sequenced. This methods study benchmarked molecular-identifier clustering-based TCR repertoire sequencing (MIDCIRS) and TCR RNA copy counting, using CD8 T cells to do so.

To prepare the library, PCR was applied. Sequencing used a NextSeq 500. Bulk TCR libraries were generated as previously described, with the TCR primers listed in Table S5 used. Total RNA was purified with the Qiagen AllPrep DNA/RNA kit. Before analysis, reads from multiple sequencing runs of the same library were pooled. From the authors' description of their analysis: Reads were retained only if the reads had an exact TCR constant sequence, and the retained reads were trimmed to 150 nt and grouped according to their 12-nt molecular barcodes. Within each barcode group, reads were sub-clustered at a 15% Levenshtein threshold, and quality-weighted consensus sequences were built per RNA molecule. Non-functional sequences were excluded, and lower-count sequences lying one edit away from another sequence were also excluded. Based on fitting two negative binomial distributions, any barcode sub-cluster with under 20% of the maximum read count was discarded. TCRdb reran the public reads through fastp at Q25 and MiXCR, keeping productive beta chains. One record per CDR3 amino acid sequence lists the most common genes and DNA. The V and J calls shown here were made by TCRdb, not taken from the authors' results. For this sample there are some 320,000 distinct CDR3 sequences; under 25% appear just once. 0.74% of the sample is held by the ten biggest clonotypes.

Libraries of naive CD8 T cells were built from about 21,000 to 970,000 sorted cells, with 10%, 30% or 50% of the purified RNA used. On a BD FACSAria II, naive CD8 T cells were FACS-sorted as CD8+CD4-CCR7+CD45RA+ and collected into RLT Plus buffer. Roughly 10 TCR copies' worth of Jurkat RNA were spiked into roughly 18,000-1,000,000 naive CD8 T cell samples to test detection sensitivity. CD8 T cells were enriched with RosetteSep CD8+ T Cell Enrichment Cocktail and Ficoll-Paque, followed by ACK red cell lysis. This clonotype was picked up many times. Which antigen it targets is not known. Base qualities are missing; no much larger clone stands one base away. Findings and caveats that apply to the study as a whole: In CMV-specific effector cells, clones with more than 20 RNA copies contained over 99% of molecules, whereas in naive cells such clones contained under 1% of molecules. Highly expanded clone sizes could be underestimated because identical TCR molecules may share a barcode. The naive libraries included spiked-in Jurkat TCR RNA (around 9 copies' worth), and this RNA is not part of the donor repertoire. Even against a background of some 920,000 naive CD8 T cells, spiked-in Jurkat TCR RNA amounting to a single cell's worth was reported to be detectable. Around 2.8 recovered TCR RNA copies per cell were obtained by modeling, versus approximately 9 by digital PCR, implying a capture efficiency of 30% to 35%. Without barcode sub-clustering, chimeric consensus sequences inflated TCR diversity; chimeras reached as high as 47%.

Based on the germline V gene, the CDR1 and CDR2 sequences are LGHNA and YSLEER. V loses 0 bases of germline sequence and J loses 2 bases, and the interval between the two ends is 12 bases. The CDR3 numbers 16 residues from cysteine through phenylalanine. The read is trimmed to its CDR3 DNA, 48 bases read in frame from base 1. The TCR originated in a human donor in good health. Some libraries in this study had Jurkat cell RNA spiked in. Sequencing used naive CD8+ T cells from blood, with Jurkat cell RNA spiked in. Sample cell subset or site, as interpreted from the label and publication: FACS-sorted CD8+CD4-CCR7+CD45RA+ naive T cells. The V gene is TRBV4-3 and the J gene is TRBJ2-3; the D region possibly corresponds to TRBD1 (5 bases align). The DNA sequence reads TGCGCCAGCAGCCAAGATCTCCCACAGGCCACAGATACGCAGTATTTT. Translated, it gives CASSQDLPQATDTQYF.